Following are 4 T cell receptor beta chains from one sample sequenced in a study of shared clonotypes between healthy human individuals. Data came from immunoSEQ multiplex PCR; TCRdb stores just in-frame clones and leaves some out. The sample has over a million clones, about 98.5% seen once; the top ten hold around 0.33%. Material for sequencing was naive CD4+ T cells sorted from blood. Noted subset: CD45RA+ positively selected. The source of these receptors is a man younger than 40 in good health.

About this clone itself: Other nucleotide sequences in the sample specify the same CDR3. This sequence joins TRBV6-5 and TRBJ1-1; D uncertain. Trimming took off 0 bases at V and 0 bases at J, with 5 bases between the two ends. In germline, CDR1 is MNHEY, CDR2 SVGAGI. CDR3 length: 14 residues. The CDR3 DNA reads TGTGCCAGCAGTTACTCTGGCATGAACACTGAAGCTTTCTTT. Residues: CASSYSGMNTEAFF.

This clone appeared a few times. Other DNA sequences in the sample encode the same CDR3. The rearrangement links TRBV9 to TRBJ1-1; no definite D call. The CDR3 covers 13 residues. Trimming stripped 0 bases from V and 1 base from J, with 4 bases between. CDR1 is SGDLS, CDR2 YYNGEE, per germline. The CDR3 loop reads CASSVGPNTEAFF. Here the CDR3 DNA reads TGTGCCAGCAGCGTAGGACCGAACACTGAAGCTTTCTTT.

The genes are TRBV19 and TRBJ2-1; TRBD2 aligns across 13 bases. The CDR3 is made up of 15 amino acids. CDR1 LNHDA and CDR2 SQIVND come from the germline V gene (reference sequence). With V trimmed by 6 bases and J by 6 bases, 5 bases remained unmatched. CDR3 bases: TGTGCCAGTAGACAAAGGACTAGCGGGAGCAATGAGCAGTTCTTC. It yields the protein CASRQRTSGSNEQFF.

The chain joins TRBV6-5 to TRBJ2-3; D uncertain. The CDR3 covers 15 residues. V was cut by 7 bases and J by 2 bases, with 16 bases left in between. Germline V CDR1 and CDR2: MNHEY, SVGAGI. The CDR3 nucleotides are TGTGCCAGCACTCGGCGGAAATACCCCACAGATACGCAGTATTTT. Its translation is CASTRRKYPTDTQYF.